The clone carrying this T cell receptor (beta chain) occurred a few times. Its specificity is not known. This sample was taken from a study of T cell responses to AZD1222 COVID-19 vaccine. Pooled together were second doses at about 4 or about 12 weeks. Study-wide results and caveats: Unmutated variant regions reportedly attract nearly half of all spike-specific TCRs. White British donors predominated, females outnumbered males, and clonal diversity was possibly underestimated. Vaccine-associated CD4 TCRs ranged over spike, dominating at 160-218 and 743-854.

V lost 0 bases, J lost 4 bases, and 7 bases lay in between. The CDR3 loop spans 14 amino acids. Per germline, CDR1 SGHDT and CDR2 YYEEEE. Sequenced by immunoSEQ multiplex PCR; TCRdb stores in-frame clones only, minus some. The top ten clones hold roughly 5.1% of a sample with some 150,000 clones, about 86% of them seen once. The sample here was peripheral blood, taken 28 days after the second AZD1222 dose. The sequence derives from an adult who received the AZD1222 COVID-19 vaccine. The rearrangement joins TRBV5-6 to TRBJ1-4; D is uncertain. CDR3 DNA sequence: TGTGCCAGCAGCTTGGGACGGAGTAATGAAAAACTGTTTTTT. Protein: CASSLGRSNEKLFF.